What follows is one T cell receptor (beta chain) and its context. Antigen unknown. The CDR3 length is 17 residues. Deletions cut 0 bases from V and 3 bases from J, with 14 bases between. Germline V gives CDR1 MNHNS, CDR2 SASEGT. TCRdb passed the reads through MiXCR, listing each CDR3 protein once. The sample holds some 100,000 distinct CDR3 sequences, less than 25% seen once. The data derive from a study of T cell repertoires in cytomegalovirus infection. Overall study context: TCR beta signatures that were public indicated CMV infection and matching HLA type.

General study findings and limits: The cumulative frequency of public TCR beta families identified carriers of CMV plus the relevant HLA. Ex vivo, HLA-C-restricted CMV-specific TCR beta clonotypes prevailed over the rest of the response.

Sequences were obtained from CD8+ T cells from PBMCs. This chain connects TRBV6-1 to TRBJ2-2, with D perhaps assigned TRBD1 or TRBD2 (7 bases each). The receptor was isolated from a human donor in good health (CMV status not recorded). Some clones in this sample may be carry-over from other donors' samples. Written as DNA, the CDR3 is TGTGCCAGCAGTGAAGCTCGGGCAGGGGGGGACACCGGGGAGCTGTTTTTT. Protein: CASSEARAGGDTGELFF.